The 5 T cell receptor beta chains in this list originate from one sample, sequenced in a study of blood T cells in healthy people across ages (dated by TCRdb to about 2015). Libraries were made using 5' RACE. The sequencing machine was an Illumina HiSeq 2500. A second PCR of 7 to 11 cycles was performed with a sample-barcoded 5' primer and a J-beta primer mix. TCRdb trimmed public reads at Q25 via fastp, called clones via MiXCR and kept in-frame beta chains. Each CDR3 protein gets just one entry, which takes the most common genes and DNA from the rows behind it. The sample has approximately 800,000 distinct CDR3 sequences on record, roughly 24% of them singletons. The ten largest account for 2.5% to 3.5% of the sample. These same records also appear under a second study, on T cells of mothers and their children.

Sequencing used blood. The receptors shown here come from a boy aged 10-17 years in good health.

This clonotype has at least ten counts. Written as DNA, the CDR3 is TGTGCCAGCAGCCAATGGGGACGCGGAGGGAGAGGTGAGACCCAGTACTTC. Residues: CASSQWGRGGRGETQYF. The gene calls are TRBV3-1 and TRBJ2-5, with D possibly TRBD2 on 6 matching bases. The CDR3 runs 17 residues. V was cut by 2 bases and J by 5 bases, with 21 bases left in between. From germline, CDR1 is LGHDT and CDR2 YNNKEL (reference sequence).

The chain has TRBV10-3 and TRBJ1-5; D uncertain. V lost 8 bases and J 9 bases, leaving 14 bases between the germline ends. CDR1 and CDR2 from the germline V gene are ENHRY and SYGVKD. This CDR3 region has 12 residues. The CDR3 here is CAIRGSEGPQHF. The DNA of the CDR3 is TGTGCCATCCGGGGTTCTGAGGGGCCCCAGCATTTT.

This clonotype was counted a few times. This chain connects TRBV6-5 to TRBJ2-3; D possibly corresponds to TRBD2 (6 bases). Looked up from germline, CDR1 is MNHEY and CDR2 is SVGAGI. With 2 bases removed from V and 3 bases from J, the gap between germline ends came to 12 bases. The CDR3 consists of 15 residues. The CDR3 DNA sequence: TGTGCCAGCAGTTACAGCGTGGCGGGGACAGATACGCAGTATTTT. Protein: CASSYSVAGTDTQYF.

This clonotype appeared a single time. Here the CDR3 DNA reads TGTGCCAGCAGCAACCCGCTCGGGGGGGGCAACAATGAGCAGTTCTTC. It translates to CASSNPLGGGNNEQFF. The V gene is TRBV9, the J gene TRBJ2-1, with TRBD2 identical over 8 bases. V lost 4 bases, J lost 5 bases, and 11 bases stayed unmatched. The germline V gene has CDR1 SGDLS and CDR2 YYNGEE. The CDR3 is 16 residues long.

This clonotype was seen a handful of times. The CDR3 loop reads CASSYWVMNTEAFF. CDR3 nucleotides: TGTGCCAGCAGTTACTGGGTGATGAACACTGAAGCTTTCTTT. The chain carries TRBV6-2 or TRBV6-3 and TRBJ1-1; D call uncertain. CDR3 size: 14 residues. Per germline, CDR1 MNHEY and CDR2 SVGEGT. The V gene lost 1 base and the J gene lost 0 bases, with 6 bases spanning the gap.